This T cell receptor beta chain was sequenced in a study of blood T cell repertoires in COVID-19 (dated by TCRdb to 2018 to 2020). Context from the whole study: The collaborator samples originated in the United States, Italy and Spain and spanned the acute and convalescent phases of COVID-19. The material from the prospective study consisted of cDNA or gDNA derived from T cells, B-cell-depleted T cells, or PBMCs. The dataset comprised deeply sampled blood TCRbeta repertoires from subjects exposed to, actively infected with, or recovered from COVID-19. The repertoires were released in a freely available public database intended as a resource for research on the immune response to SARS-CoV-2. Samples were obtained from the ongoing ImmuneRACE study (first 160 participants) and from 950 to 1,500 subjects provided by 6 global collaborators. A de-identified subject ID, COVID-19 status, age in years and sex were almost always included in the sample metadata. Where HLA class I and class II types were available, the types were taken from metadata supplied by the sample provider, not from assay-based typing.

The immunoSEQ Assay, a bias-controlled multiplex PCR, was used to amplify TCRbeta CDR3 regions from genomic DNA. The authors' pipeline ran thus. The number of nucleated cells in each sample was estimated by amplification of reference gene primers within the assay. To quantify the absolute abundance of each unique TCRbeta CDR3 rearrangement, sequence reads were collapsed and filtered. For each sample, productive Simpson clonality was calculated as the square root of Simpson's diversity index over productive rearrangements. TCRdb provides this immuneACCESS table in a form limited to in-frame rearrangements. Some clones are lacking; in checked studies, under half of them reflect an unresolved V gene, and why the rest are absent is not known. The V and J calls and clone size come from that table; D and trimming were worked out from the DNA. This sample lists fewer than 350,000 clones; about nine tenths were detected once. The leading ten clones occupy approximately 4.7% of the sample.

There are 14 amino acids in the CDR3, from cysteine to phenylalanine inclusive. CDR3 DNA is the only sequence kept; it has 42 bases, read in frame from the first base. Via the germline V gene (reference sequence), CDR1 is GTSNPN and CDR2 SVGIG. Deletion took 2 bases off V and 0 bases off J, with a span of 8 bases between the germline ends. On this clone itself: The antigen it binds to is not known. No base quality values were provided; no much bigger clone lies one nucleotide off.

Participants in the prospective study were aged roughly 18 to 89 years, lived in more than 20 United States geographic areas, and enrolled through a virtual design. Cohort assignment in the prospective study relied on participant-reported clinical history from a screening survey and a study questionnaire. For ImmuneRACE Cohort 3, a participant was defined as recovered based on two consecutive negative NP/OP PCR tests, clearance by a healthcare professional, or resolution of symptoms. Mobile phlebotomists in the prospective study collected whole blood, serum and a nasopharyngeal or oropharyngeal swab from every participant. Additional blood draws and questionnaires over an approximately 2-month period could optionally be provided by prospective study participants. Blood samples from the prospective study were shipped frozen or at room temperature prior to DNA extraction. The paper's findings and limits, for the study overall: How much clinical and demographic metadata was included differed by source and by participant, and the metadata was provided uncurated.

This TCR came from a man aged 55 to 69 who had recovered from COVID-19. Sequenced: PBMCs or T cells enriched from blood (not recorded which). The sequence joins TRBV30 to TRBJ1-5; 5 matching bases give a weak D call of TRBD1. For the CDR3, the sequence is CAWSQGSSNQPQHF. In nucleotide form, the sequence is TGTGCCTGGAGTCAGGGAAGTAGCAATCAGCCCCAGCATTTT.